This TCR beta chain comes out of a study of blood T cell repertoires in COVID-19. Libraries were prepared by immunoSEQ multiplex PCR; TCRdb keeps only in-frame clonotypes and omits some of them. This sample carries 120,000 or so clones, approximately 81% of them seen once, and the ten largest clones take around 5.2%. Trimming took off 7 bases at V and 0 bases at J, with 16 bases between the two ends. Germline V lookup: CDR1 SNHLY, CDR2 FYNNEI. The CDR3 consists of 16 residues. V is TRBV2 and J is TRBJ2-4; TRBD1 might be the D (6 bases). The source of this sequence is a man between 60 and 70 years old with acute or convalescent COVID-19. Sequencing was carried out using peripheral blood. The CDR3, as DNA: TGTGCCAGCAAAGGGGCAGGGGCCCTAGCCAAAAACATTCAGTACTTC. It translates to CASKGAGALAKNIQYF.